This T cell receptor (beta chain) was sequenced during a study of CD8+ T cells in alopecia areata. At the level of the study: The study gave treated patients oral tofacitinib at 5 to 10 mg twice daily. The study, taken as a whole, reports: Scalp clonality and expanded CD8+ clones among the top 100 were significantly decreased by tofacitinib.

Treatment in this sample: oral pan-JAK inhibitor, 5-10 mg twice daily. Peripheral blood and lesional scalp punch biopsies came from alopecia areata patients. Isolated RNA was reverse transcribed into cDNA used as the sequencing template. Sequencing was performed with immunoSEQ multiplex PCR; in TCRdb, only in-frame clones are kept and a portion is missing. The table includes 150,000 to 200,000 clones, around 64% detected once. This CDR3 is built from 15 residues. Looked up from germline, CDR1 is SGHRS and CDR2 is YFSETQ. V lost 4 bases, J lost 5 bases, and 8 bases stayed unmatched. Notes on this clone: Its matching antigen is unknown.

The rearrangement uses TRBV5-1 and TRBJ2-3; 9 positions match TRBD1. The sequence was collected from a human donor with alopecia areata. The sequencing used CD4+ T cells sorted from blood, collected around week 50, from a patient treated with tofacitinib. The CDR3 region is CASSRDRARKDTQYF. The CDR3, as DNA: TGCGCCAGCAGCCGGGACAGGGCCCGAAAAGATACGCAGTATTTT.